This entry lists 5 T cell receptor beta chains sequenced from one sample in a study of CD8 T cells in ankylosing spondylitis. TCRdb used MiXCR to reprocess the 5' RACE reads, holding one entry per CDR3 protein. Of under 250,000 distinct CDR3 sequences listed, 20% to 30% are singletons. Sequencing was carried out using blood, either unsorted or a sorted T cell fraction (not recorded which). Source of these receptors: a male donor with ankylosing spondylitis or in good health (not recorded which).

This clonotype has just a few counts. The rearrangement uses TRBV4-2 and TRBJ2-2; 8 bases fit TRBD2. Looked up from germline, CDR1 is LGHNA and CDR2 is YNFKEQ. The junction had 8 bases not matched to a gene; V was cut back by 0 bases and J by 5 bases. This CDR3 has 17 residues. DNA for the CDR3: TGTGCCAGCAGCCAAGAACGCGGGAGGATGAGGACCGGGGAGCTGTTTTTT. Its translation is CASSQERGRMRTGELFF.

The V gene is TRBV18, the J gene TRBJ2-4, with D perhaps matching TRBD2 (6 bases). V was pared by 4 bases and J by 4 bases, with 14 bases between. Per germline, CDR1 KGHSH and CDR2 LQKENI. CDR3 size: 15 residues. The CDR3 DNA reads TGTGCCAGCTCACGCGGGACGGGCCAAAAAAACATTCAGTACTTC. It specifies CASSRGTGQKNIQYF.

This clonotype was counted at least ten times. The V call is TRBV5-5, the J call TRBJ2-2; 8 bases are shared with TRBD1. The CDR3 consists of 15 residues. V lost 4 bases and J lost 0; bases outside the gene matches: 2. Germline CDR1 reads SGHKS; CDR2 reads YYEKEE (reference sequence). This CDR3 is CASSEGQANTGELFF. CDR3 nucleotide sequence: TGTGCCAGCAGCGAGGGACAGGCGAACACCGGGGAGCTGTTTTTT.

This clonotype was seen only a few times. The chain recombines TRBV7-2 with TRBJ1-5, with a tentative D call TRBD1 (5 bases). The germline V gene has CDR1 SGHTA and CDR2 FQGNSA. V lost 1 base and J 4 bases, leaving 11 bases between the germline ends. CDR3 length equals 15 residues. The CDR3 DNA follows: TGTGCCAGCAGCTTAGAAGGGACTCCGAATCAGCCCCAGCATTTT. Residues: CASSLEGTPNQPQHF.

This clonotype was seen a few times. The chain recombines TRBV6-4 with TRBJ2-1; no definite D call. V lost 6 bases, J lost 0 bases, and 12 bases lay in between. Germline V gene data show CDR1 as MRHNA and CDR2 as SNTAGT. The CDR3 length is 15 residues. The CDR3 protein is CASRKDGFSYNEQFF. The CDR3 DNA reads TGTGCCAGCAGAAAGGACGGCTTCTCCTACAATGAGCAGTTCTTC.